This TCR beta chain was identified during a study of blood T cell repertoires in COVID-19. This clone has more than one count but fewer than ten. Recruits, aged 18 to 89 years, lived in 20 to 30 US areas. The study assigned cohorts using participant-reported clinical history. V was trimmed by 5 bases and J by 0 bases, leaving 13 bases between them. Germline V gives CDR1 SGHTA, CDR2 FQGTGA. The CDR3 extends over 16 amino acids. Profiled with immunoSEQ multiplex PCR; TCRdb holds only in-frame clones, not every one. The table lists roughly 260,000 clones, over 80% of them singletons. This chain joins TRBV7-3 and TRBJ2-2, with D perhaps matching TRBD2 (6 bases). The TCR sequence derives from a human donor in a cohort exposed to, infected with or recovered from COVID-19 (not recorded which). The donor label of this sample is uncertain. The sequenced sample consisted of PBMCs or T cells enriched from blood (not recorded which). CDR3 nucleotides: TGTGCCAGCAGCGAATACGGGACTCCGAACACCGGGGAGCTGTTTTTT. It encodes CASSEYGTPNTGELFF.